The source of this T cell receptor beta chain is a study of spatial heterogeneity in lung cancer. The study tagged each TCR cDNA molecule with a unique molecular identifier. MiXCR was run by TCRdb on the 5' RACE reads, yielding one entry per CDR3 protein. Of roughly 91,000 distinct CDR3 sequences listed, approximately 21% were seen once; the top ten hold roughly 6.2%. Time point noted: sample taken at primary tumor resection. In each case, whole RNA from tumor, nontumor lung or frozen PBMC was sequenced unsorted. The approximately 79 donors had untreated early-stage non-small cell lung cancer. Study-wide findings and caveats: Whereas they appeared in blood less at follow-up, ubiquitous expanded tumor TCRs appeared there more at resection.

With regard to this clonotype: The antigen is unknown.

The origin of this receptor is a male donor with early-stage non-small cell lung cancer. The sample consisted of PBMCs, taken at surgery.

For the CDR3, the DNA is TGTGCCAGCAGTTTCCCCGGGGCTAATTCACCCCTCCACTTT. Its protein is CASSFPGANSPLHF. The rearrangement links TRBV12-3 or TRBV12-4 to TRBJ1-6, with D tentatively TRBD1 (5 bases). Between the trimmed V and J ends, which lost 3 bases and 6 bases, there was a span of 9 bases. The CDR3 is 14 amino acids.